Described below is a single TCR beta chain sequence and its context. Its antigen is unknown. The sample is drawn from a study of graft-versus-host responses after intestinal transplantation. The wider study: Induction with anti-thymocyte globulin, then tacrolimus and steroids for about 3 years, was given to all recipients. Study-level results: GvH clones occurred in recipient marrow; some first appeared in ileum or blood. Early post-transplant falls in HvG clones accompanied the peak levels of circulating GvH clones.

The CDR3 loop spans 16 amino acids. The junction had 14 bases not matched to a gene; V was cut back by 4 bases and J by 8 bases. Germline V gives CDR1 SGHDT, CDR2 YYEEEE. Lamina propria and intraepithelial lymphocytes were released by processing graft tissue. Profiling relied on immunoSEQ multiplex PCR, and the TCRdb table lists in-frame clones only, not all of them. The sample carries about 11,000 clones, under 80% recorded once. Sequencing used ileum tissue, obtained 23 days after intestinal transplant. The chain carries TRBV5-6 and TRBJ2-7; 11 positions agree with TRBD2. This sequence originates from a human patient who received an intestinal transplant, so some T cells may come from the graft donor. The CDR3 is CASSTGLAAVLYKQYF. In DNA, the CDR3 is TGTGCCAGCAGCACGGGACTAGCGGCGGTCCTTTACAAGCAGTACTTC.